The 31 T cell receptor beta chains below were found in one sample sequenced in a study of shared clonotypes between healthy human individuals. Data came from immunoSEQ multiplex PCR; TCRdb stores just in-frame clones and leaves some out. The data hold approximately 720,000 clones, with around 72% observed a single time. The material sequenced was memory CD4+ T cells sorted from blood. Indicated subset: CD45RA-negative fraction. The receptors originated from a woman in her twenties or thirties in good health.

The rearrangement joins TRBV19 to TRBJ1-2; no clear D gene. CDR3 length equals 16 residues. Germline CDR1 is LNHDA and CDR2 is SQIVND (reference sequence). Trimming left V 3 bases short and J 0 bases short, with 14 bases between. The DNA of the CDR3 is TGTGCCAGTAGTATTACGGGTTCATGGACTAACTATGGCTACACCTTC. Its protein is CASSITGSWTNYGYTF.

J is TRBJ1-3 and V is TRBV7-9; a possible D gene is TRBD1 (6 bases). Germline V lookup: CDR1 SEHNR, CDR2 FQNEAQ (reference sequence). The CDR3 is made up of 12 amino acids. The V end was cut by 9 bases, the J end by 4 bases, with 10 bases between. The CDR3: CARQGNGNTIYF. The CDR3 DNA reads as TGTGCCAGACAGGGAAACGGAAACACCATATATTTT.

This clone was counted many times. This chain connects TRBV19 to TRBJ1-5; the D gene is possibly TRBD1 (6 bases). Trimming pared 5 bases from V and 4 bases from J, leaving 15 bases between. Germline loops: CDR1 LNHDA, CDR2 SQIVND (reference sequence). The CDR3 is made up of 15 amino acids. CDR3 nucleotides: TGTGCCAGTAGTCGCCAGGGGTGGGAGAATCAGCCCCAGCATTTT. Its protein product is CASSRQGWENQPQHF.

J is TRBJ2-3 and V is TRBV11-2, with 7 bases lining up with TRBD2. The germline gives CDR1 SGHAT, CDR2 FQNNGV. V was clipped by 4 bases and J by 3 bases; unmatched bases: 10. The CDR3 is made up of 16 amino acids. As DNA, the CDR3 is TGTGCCAGCAGCTACCAGGCGAGCGGGATAACAGATACGCAGTATTTT. Protein sequence: CASSYQASGITDTQYF.

This clone was detected a few times. This chain links TRBV29-1 with TRBJ1-1; no definite D call. The CDR3 has 14 amino acids. Trimming left V 7 bases short and J 1 base short, with 16 bases between. Germline CDR1 and CDR2: SQVTM and ANQGSEA. The CDR3 sequence: CSADWRVGNTEAFF. For the CDR3, the DNA is TGCAGCGCGGATTGGCGGGTTGGGAACACTGAAGCTTTCTTT.

This clone was seen once. The V call is TRBV11-3, the J call TRBJ1-5; unclear D gene. Trimming cost V 1 base and J 7 bases, with 8 bases left between them. Germline CDR1 is SGHNT and CDR2 is YENEEA. The CDR3 loop spans 13 amino acids. CDR3 nucleotides: TGTGCCAGCAGCTTAGGAGTAGGCCAGCCCCAGCATTTT. It translates to CASSLGVGQPQHF. The entire variable domain, with the rest obtained from reference TRBV11-3 and TRBJ1-5, is as follows: EAGVVQSPRYKIIEKKQPVAFWCNPISGHNTLYWYLQNLGQGPELLIRYENEEAVDDSQLPKDRFSAERLKGVDSTLKIQPAELGDSAVYLCASSLGVGQPQHFGDGTRLSIL.

The rearrangement uses TRBV29-1 and TRBJ1-1; D call uncertain. CDR1 is SQVTM and CDR2 is ANQGSEA in the germline V gene. This CDR3 spans 12 amino acids. V gave up 5 bases and J gave up 6 bases, with 13 bases separating them. The CDR3 region has the DNA TGCAGCGTTTCAAAGGGTGTCGCTGAAGCTTTCTTT. Its translation is CSVSKGVAEAFF.

The gene calls are TRBV19 and TRBJ1-1; unclear D gene. The CDR3 is made up of 13 amino acids. Trimming cost V 7 bases and J 3 bases, with 12 bases left between them. Per germline, CDR1 LNHDA and CDR2 SQIVND (reference sequence). DNA of the CDR3: TGTGCCAGTAAGAAAGGGCGGGACACTGAAGCTTTCTTT. Residues: CASKKGRDTEAFF.

This rearrangement joins TRBV18 to TRBJ1-2; D remains unclear. The CDR3 spans 15 residues. Germline CDR1 KGHSH, CDR2 LQKENI. V lost 6 bases and J lost 2, with 16 bases in between. The CDR3 DNA is TGTGCCAGCTCTCTTCCACCCTCTTCAAACTATGGCTACACCTTC. Protein sequence: CASSLPPSSNYGYTF.

The V gene is TRBV27, the J gene TRBJ1-5; tentatively, D is TRBD1 (6 bases). Trimming removed 7 bases at V and 1 base at J, with 11 bases between. The CDR3 spans 14 residues. Germline V gives CDR1 MNHEY, CDR2 SMNVEV (reference sequence). The CDR3 region is CASTRGGSNQPQHF. The CDR3 DNA is TGTGCCAGCACCCGAGGGGGAAGCAATCAGCCCCAGCATTTT.

V usage is TRBV28 and J usage is TRBJ1-5; D call uncertain. CDR3 size: 12 residues. Germline assignment: CDR1 MDHEN and CDR2 SYDVKM. V was clipped by 3 bases and J by 5 bases, with 5 bases between them. This CDR3 is CASSFSHQPQHF. For the CDR3, the DNA is TGTGCCAGCAGTTTTTCCCATCAGCCCCAGCATTTT.

In its sample, this clone was seen a few times. The chain employs TRBV6-6 and TRBJ1-1; 9 bases agree with TRBD1. The ends lost 4 bases at V and 8 bases at J; junction bases unmatched: 8. The CDR3 extends over 14 amino acids. CDR1 and CDR2 (germline): MNHNY, SVGAGI (reference sequence). CDR3 sequence: CASSSGQGLQEAFF. CDR3 bases: TGTGCCAGCAGTTCGGGACAGGGCCTTCAGGAAGCTTTCTTT.

V usage is TRBV19 and J usage is TRBJ2-7; 11 bases are shared with TRBD2. The germline V gene has CDR1 LNHDA and CDR2 SQIVND (reference sequence). The CDR3 contains 14 residues. V was clipped by 5 bases and J by 4 bases; unmatched bases: 4. Here the CDR3 reads CASSAGLADYEQYF. The CDR3 nucleotides are TGTGCCAGTAGTGCGGGACTAGCGGATTACGAGCAGTACTTC.

The rearrangement uses TRBV7-2 and TRBJ1-1, with a tentative D call TRBD1 (5 bases). V gave up 5 bases and J gave up 8 bases, with 12 bases separating them. CDR1 and CDR2 from the germline V gene are SGHTA and FQGNSA. CDR3 length: 12 residues. The CDR3 DNA is TGTGCCAGCAGCAAGAACCGGGACGAAGCTTTCTTT. Its translation: CASSKNRDEAFF.

The chain links TRBV7-9 to TRBJ1-1; D uncertain. The CDR3 is made up of 10 amino acids. Germline V gives CDR1 SEHNR, CDR2 FQNEAQ (reference sequence). Trimming shortened V by 8 bases and J by 8 bases, and 9 bases separated the two germline ends. CDR3 coding DNA: TGTGCCAGCGGAGTAGAAGAAGCTTTCTTT. Its protein is CASGVEEAFF. Looking up the rest from reference TRBV7-9 and TRBJ1-1 gives the full variable domain: DTGVSQNPRHKITKRGQNVTFRCDPISEHNRLYWYRQTLGQGPEFLTYFQNEAQLEKSRLLSDRFSAERPKGSFSTLEIQRTEQGDSAMYLCASGVEEAFFGQGTRLTVV.

The sample holds a few counts of this clone. The V and J genes are TRBV4-2 and TRBJ2-2, with D possibly TRBD2 on 6 matching bases. Germline V gene sequence: CDR1 LGHNA, CDR2 YNFKEQ. This CDR3 has 12 amino acids. V lost 3 bases and J 7 bases, leaving 6 bases between the germline ends. The chain's CDR3 is CASSQGGGELFF. CDR3 coding DNA: TGTGCCAGCAGCCAGGGAGGCGGGGAGCTGTTTTTT.

The rearrangement uses TRBV19 and TRBJ2-5, with D uncertain. Germline CDR1 LNHDA, CDR2 SQIVND (reference sequence). The CDR3 consists of 15 residues. Trimming removed 4 bases at V and 4 bases at J, with 16 bases between. Written as DNA, the CDR3 is TGTGCCAGTAGTAGCGATCCGGGCTACCGAGAGACCCAGTACTTC. Translating gives CASSSDPGYRETQYF. Variable domain in full (rest from reference TRBV19 and TRBJ2-5): DGGITQSPKYLFRKEGQNVTLSCEQNLNHDAMYWYRQDPGQGLRLIYYSQIVNDFQKGDIAEGYSVSREKKESFPLTVTSAQKNPTAFYLCASSSDPGYRETQYFGPGTRLLVL.

V and J are TRBV28 and TRBJ1-2; 9 nucleotides line up with TRBD1. The CDR3 extends over 13 amino acids. Per germline, CDR1 MDHEN and CDR2 SYDVKM. The V segment lost 6 bases and the J segment 8 bases; nucleotides outside the gene matches: 7. CDR3 residues: CASRLTGGGGYTF. The CDR3 nucleotides read TGTGCCAGCAGACTTACAGGGGGCGGAGGCTACACCTTC.

Comments on this clone: At the DNA level, this CDR3 is encoded by other sequences in the same sample as well. The gene calls are TRBV5-1 and TRBJ2-1; 7 positions match TRBD1. Germline CDR1 reads SGHRS; CDR2 reads YFSETQ. After removal of 4 bases from V and 1 base from J, the junction contained 5 bases not matched to a gene. CDR3 size: 15 residues. This chain's CDR3 is CASSRDSTSYNEQFF. CDR3 DNA sequence: TGCGCCAGCAGCCGGGACAGTACTTCCTACAATGAGCAGTTCTTC.

CDR3 protein: CASSALRGTHNEQFF. The CDR3 nucleotides read TGTGCCAGCAGCGCCCTCAGGGGGACTCACAATGAGCAGTTCTTC. The V call is TRBV7-9, the J call TRBJ2-1; the D gene is possibly TRBD1 (7 bases). Germline CDR1 SEHNR, CDR2 FQNEAQ (reference sequence). The CDR3 runs to 15 residues. Deletions cut 5 bases from V and 5 bases from J, with 16 bases between.

This clone has more than one count but fewer than ten. The rearrangement uses TRBV7-2 and TRBJ2-2, with D hard to call. CDR1 is SGHTA, CDR2 FQGNSA, per germline. The CDR3 has 13 amino acids. The germline V and J ends were trimmed by 5 bases and 6 bases, with 10 bases remaining between them. CDR3 region: CASSRQLAGELFF. The CDR3 DNA is TGTGCCAGCAGCAGGCAGTTGGCCGGGGAGCTGTTTTTT.

The chain couples TRBV4-1 to TRBJ1-6, with 8 bases that match TRBD1. After removal of 0 bases from V and 10 bases from J, the junction contained 5 bases not matched to a gene. The CDR3 sequence is 15 residues long. CDR1 is MGHRA, CDR2 YSYEKL, per germline. CDR3 DNA sequence: TGCGCCAGCAGCCAAGAGAGACAGGGGAACTCACCCCTCCACTTT. It specifies CASSQERQGNSPLHF.

This chain links TRBV6-4 with TRBJ2-1; no clear D. V lost 3 bases and J 7 bases, leaving 16 bases between the germline ends. The CDR3 has 15 residues. Germline CDR1 is MRHNA and CDR2 is SNTAGT. CDR3 DNA: TGTGCCAGCAGTGATGATGCAGTCTGGGGAAATGAGCAGTTCTTC. Translating gives CASSDDAVWGNEQFF.

The chain has TRBV11-3 and TRBJ2-5; D may be TRBD2 (6 bases). V was shortened by 4 bases and J by 5 bases, with 17 bases between the two germline ends. CDR3 size: 15 residues. The germline CDR1 and CDR2 sequences are SGHNT and YENEEA. The CDR3 spells CASSSSRDLWETQYF. CDR3 DNA: TGTGCCAGCAGCTCGTCCCGGGACTTATGGGAGACCCAGTACTTC.

This rearrangement joins TRBV19 to TRBJ1-2; TRBD1 agrees at 7 bases. Per the germline V gene, CDR1 is LNHDA and CDR2 is SQIVND (reference sequence). V lost 5 bases to trimming and J lost 6 bases; unmatched junction nucleotides: 9. This CDR3 has 14 residues. Here the CDR3 reads CASSSHRGRDGYTF. CDR3 coding DNA: TGTGCCAGTAGTTCCCACAGGGGAAGGGATGGCTACACCTTC. Full variable domain (rest looked up from reference TRBV19 and TRBJ1-2): DGGITQSPKYLFRKEGQNVTLSCEQNLNHDAMYWYRQDPGQGLRLIYYSQIVNDFQKGDIAEGYSVSREKKESFPLTVTSAQKNPTAFYLCASSSHRGRDGYTFGSGTRLTVV.

The sample holds a few counts of this clone. V usage is TRBV11-2 and J usage is TRBJ1-4, with D possibly being TRBD1 (5 bases). The CDR3 spans 15 residues. The germline V gene has CDR1 SGHAT and CDR2 FQNNGV. Deletions cut 5 bases from V and 7 bases from J, with 17 bases between. DNA of the CDR3: TGTGCCAGCAGCCGTCGACTCAGGGAGGGTGAAAAACTGTTTTTT. Translated: CASSRRLREGEKLFF.

This chain uses TRBV28 with TRBJ2-7; 7 bases line up with TRBD1. The V gene's germline CDR1 is MDHEN and CDR2 SYDVKM. The CDR3 runs to 15 residues. J was trimmed by 0 bases and V by 6 bases; bases with no gene match: 8. CDR3 protein: CASRRQGGGSYEQYF. The CDR3 DNA is TGTGCCAGCAGGCGACAGGGTGGGGGCTCCTACGAGCAGTACTTC. Full variable domain (rest looked up from reference TRBV28 and TRBJ2-7): DVKVTQSSRYLVKRTGEKVFLECVQDMDHENMFWYRQDPGLGLRLIYFSYDVKMKEKGDIPEGYSVSREKKERFSLILESASTNQTSMYLCASRRQGGGSYEQYFGPGTRLTVT.

The chain carries TRBV7-6 and TRBJ1-1; possibly TRBD1 for D (5 bases). The CDR3 spans 13 residues. Germline V gives CDR1 SGHVS, CDR2 FNYEAQ. V shed 5 bases and J shed 4 bases, with 11 bases lying between them. CDR3 sequence (DNA): TGTGCCAGCAGCGGGACCCGGGGCACTGAAGCTTTCTTT. Translating it yields CASSGTRGTEAFF. The full variable domain, its missing parts supplied by reference TRBV7-6 and TRBJ1-1, is GAGVSQSPRYKVTKRGQDVALRCDPISGHVSLYWYRQALGQGPEFLTYFNYEAQQDKSGLPNDRFSAERPEGSISTLTIQRTEQRDSAMYRCASSGTRGTEAFFGQGTRLTVV.

This chain joins TRBV7-2 and TRBJ1-4; D unresolved. Germline loops: CDR1 SGHTA, CDR2 FQGNSA. V lost 4 bases, J lost 0 bases, and 12 bases lay in between. The CDR3 is made up of 16 amino acids. In DNA form, the CDR3 reads TGTGCCAGCAGCTCCCATCGGGTGTCAACTAATGAAAAACTGTTTTTT. It translates to CASSSHRVSTNEKLFF.

The J gene is TRBJ2-5, the V gene TRBV4-1, with 8 bases identical to TRBD2. Germline lookup yields CDR1 MGHRA and CDR2 YSYEKL. This CDR3 is built from 16 residues. Germline trimming cut 1 base from V and 9 bases from J; bases unmatched to any gene: 13. Written as DNA, the CDR3 is TGCGCCAGCAGCCAAGCCCTGGGACTAGTGGCCTCGGCCCAGTACTTC. Its translation: CASSQALGLVASAQYF.

The J gene is TRBJ2-2, the V gene TRBV7-2; D gene unclear. The CDR3 sequence is 12 residues long. CDR1 SGHTA and CDR2 FQGNSA come from the germline V gene. V gave up 4 bases and J gave up 3 bases, with 3 bases separating them. The CDR3 nucleotides read TGTGCCAGCAGCTACTACACCGGGGAGCTGTTTTTT. Translation: CASSYYTGELFF.